This T cell receptor beta chain was observed in a study of T cell changes during pregnancy in multiple sclerosis. V gave up 0 bases and J gave up 1 base, with 22 bases separating them. CDR3 length: 19 amino acids. Germline CDR1 is SGHDN and CDR2 is FVKESK. Generated by immunoSEQ multiplex PCR, the TCRdb table keeps only in-frame clones and is missing some. The sample has some 74,000 clones; more than 90% are singletons. The sample here was peripheral blood, taken after pregnancy. The sequence was obtained from a female donor in good health, enrolled as a control in a pregnancy study. This chain links TRBV14 with TRBJ2-7, with D possibly TRBD1 on 5 matching bases. This chain's CDR3 is CASSQERPWGYTGSYEQYF. The CDR3 DNA is TGTGCCAGCAGCCAAGAGAGACCATGGGGTTATACAGGATCCTACGAGCAGTACTTC.